A selection of T cell receptor beta chains follows, all from one sample in a study of T cell responses to AZD1222 COVID-19 vaccine. The table came from immunoSEQ multiplex PCR; TCRdb's copy has only in-frame clones and leaves some out. The table lists about 94,000 clones, approximately 81% of them singletons. Here the sequenced sample was peripheral blood, taken 28 days after the second AZD1222 dose. The receptors come from an adult who received the AZD1222 COVID-19 vaccine. Each CDR3 is given with its conserved first and last residue. D genes are given only for firm matches. Clone size is given for some rows only: seen once, a few or many times, or a class if the clone is expanded.

D gene: .; V gene: TRBV5-1; clone size: .; J gene: TRBJ1-5; CDR3 DNA: TGCGCCAGCAGCTTTGGGGGAACGGATCAGCCCCAGCATTTT; CDR3 protein: CASSFGGTDQPQHF
D gene: .; V gene: TRBV6-8; clone size: .; J gene: TRBJ1-5; CDR3 DNA: TGTGCCAGCAGTTACTCGCCCAGGGGAAGGCAGCCCCAGCATTTT; CDR3 protein: CASSYSPRGRQPQHF
D gene: .; V gene: TRBV20-1; clone size: .; J gene: TRBJ2-7; CDR3 DNA: TGCAGTGCTACCTACGAGCAGTACTTC; CDR3 protein: CSATYEQYF
D gene: .; V gene: TRBV6-5; clone size: .; J gene: TRBJ2-5; CDR3 DNA: TGTGCCAGCAGCCCGGGCCAGGGGACCCAGTACTTC; CDR3 protein: CASSPGQGTQYF
D gene: .; V gene: TRBV27; clone size: few; J gene: TRBJ1-5; CDR3 DNA: TGTGCCAGCCTTTCCACAGGGTATAGCAATCAGCCCCAGCATTTT; CDR3 protein: CASLSTGYSNQPQHF
D gene: TRBD2; V gene: TRBV4-3; clone size: .; J gene: TRBJ2-1; CDR3 DNA: TGCGCCAGCAGCCAAGATTTCGGGGGACTAGCGGGAGGCCCCTACAATGAGCAGTTCTTC; CDR3 protein: CASSQDFGGLAGGPYNEQFF
D gene: .; V gene: TRBV4-3; clone size: .; J gene: TRBJ1-5; CDR3 DNA: TGCGCCAGCAGCCAAGATCATCTGGAGCCCCAGCATTTT; CDR3 protein: CASSQDHLEPQHF
D gene: .; V gene: TRBV18; clone size: .; J gene: TRBJ2-3; CDR3 DNA: TGTGCCAGCTCACCACCAGGGTCTACAGATACGCAGTATTTT; CDR3 protein: CASSPPGSTDTQYF
D gene: TRBD1; V gene: TRBV5-4; clone size: .; J gene: TRBJ2-5; CDR3 DNA: TGTGCCAGCAGCTTGGGACAGGGGCCGCGTTACGGCCAAGAGACCCAGTACTTC; CDR3 protein: CASSLGQGPRYGQETQYF
D gene: TRBD2; V gene: TRBV5-8; clone size: .; J gene: TRBJ2-2; CDR3 DNA: TGTGCCAGCAGCTTGGAGGGGCTAGCGGGAACTGCCGGGGAGCTGTTTTTT; CDR3 protein: CASSLEGLAGTAGELFF
D gene: TRBD2; V gene: TRBV24-1; clone size: .; J gene: TRBJ2-1; CDR3 DNA: TGTGCCACCAGTGACCCTAGCGGGAGTGGGCGCAATGAGCAGTTCTTC; CDR3 protein: CATSDPSGSGRNEQFF
D gene: .; V gene: TRBV6-5; clone size: .; J gene: TRBJ2-3; CDR3 DNA: TGTGCCAGCATCAGCGGTTACACAGATACGCAGTATTTT; CDR3 protein: CASISGYTDTQYF
D gene: .; V gene: TRBV6-5; clone size: .; J gene: TRBJ1-6; CDR3 DNA: TGTGCCAGCAGTCTGGGCCAGAATTCACCCCTCCACTTT; CDR3 protein: CASSLGQNSPLHF
D gene: .; V gene: TRBV28; clone size: .; J gene: TRBJ1-4; CDR3 DNA: TGTGCCAGCTTTGCGGCGTCGAGCGGAAAACTGTTTTTT; CDR3 protein: CASFAASSGKLFF
D gene: TRBD1; V gene: TRBV2; clone size: once; J gene: TRBJ2-7; CDR3 DNA: TGTGCCAGCAGCTACCCCGGGACAGGGAACTACGAGCAGTACTTC; CDR3 protein: CASSYPGTGNYEQYF
D gene: TRBD1; V gene: TRBV19; clone size: .; J gene: TRBJ1-6; CDR3 DNA: TGTGCCCTTAGGGGGGAGGGACAGAGTTCACCCCTCCACTTT; CDR3 protein: CALRGEGQSSPLHF
D gene: TRBD1; V gene: TRBV29-1; clone size: .; J gene: TRBJ1-5; CDR3 DNA: TGCAGCGTTCTTGACAGGGAGGGCAATCAGCCCCAGCATTTT; CDR3 protein: CSVLDREGNQPQHF
D gene: .; V gene: TRBV30; clone size: .; J gene: TRBJ2-3; CDR3 DNA: TGTGCCTGGAGTGACAGGGAGAAACTGTATTTT; CDR3 protein: CAWSDREKLYF
D gene: .; V gene: TRBV6-5; clone size: .; J gene: TRBJ2-7; CDR3 DNA: TGTGCCAGCAGTTACACCAGGGTGGGCTACGAGCAGTACTTC; CDR3 protein: CASSYTRVGYEQYF
D gene: TRBD1; V gene: TRBV2; clone size: .; J gene: TRBJ1-5; CDR3 DNA: TGTGCCAGCAGCGCAGCCGGGACAGGGAGACAGCCCCAGCATTTT; CDR3 protein: CASSAAGTGRQPQHF
D gene: .; V gene: TRBV3-1/TRBV3-2; clone size: .; J gene: TRBJ1-4; CDR3 DNA: TGTGCCAGCAGCCAAGAAATACAGGGTTTTGGACTGTTTTTT; CDR3 protein: CASSQEIQGFGLFF
D gene: .; V gene: TRBV29-1; clone size: .; J gene: TRBJ2-7; CDR3 DNA: TGCAGCGTTGCCGGGACCTTAACCTACGAGCAGTACTTC; CDR3 protein: CSVAGTLTYEQYF
D gene: .; V gene: TRBV6-5; clone size: .; J gene: TRBJ1-5; CDR3 DNA: TGTGCCACCAGAGTCCGGGGGAACAATCAGCCCCAGCATTTT; CDR3 protein: CATRVRGNNQPQHF
D gene: .; V gene: TRBV27; clone size: .; J gene: TRBJ2-2; CDR3 DNA: TGTGCCAGCAGTTTTTTTAGCAGCACCGGGGAGCTGTTTTTT; CDR3 protein: CASSFFSSTGELFF
D gene: TRBD1; V gene: TRBV7-6; clone size: once; J gene: TRBJ2-3; CDR3 DNA: TGTGCCAGCAGCTTAGGTGGCGGGACAGGGTTTACAGATACGCAGTATTTT; CDR3 protein: CASSLGGGTGFTDTQYF
D gene: TRBD2; V gene: TRBV5-8; clone size: once; J gene: TRBJ2-1; CDR3 DNA: TGTGCCAGCAGCTTGGGACAAACTAGCGGGAGATGGAATGAGCAGTTCTTC; CDR3 protein: CASSLGQTSGRWNEQFF
D gene: .; V gene: TRBV7-2; clone size: .; J gene: TRBJ1-1; CDR3 DNA: TGTGCCAGCAGCTTAGCGCTGCTGTACACTGAAGCTTTCTTT; CDR3 protein: CASSLALLYTEAFF
D gene: .; V gene: TRBV5-5; clone size: once; J gene: TRBJ2-1; CDR3 DNA: TGTGCCAGCAGCCTCTTGGGGGGCTTGGACTACAATGAGCAGTTCTTC; CDR3 protein: CASSLLGGLDYNEQFF
D gene: .; V gene: TRBV29-1; clone size: .; J gene: TRBJ2-2; CDR3 DNA: TGCAGCGTTGAAGCCCTTCGGGGCGGCGGGGAGCTGTTTTTT; CDR3 protein: CSVEALRGGGELFF
D gene: TRBD1; V gene: TRBV6-5; clone size: .; J gene: TRBJ1-1; CDR3 DNA: TGTGCCAGCAGTAACAGGGGCATGAACACTGAAGCTTTCTTT; CDR3 protein: CASSNRGMNTEAFF
D gene: .; V gene: TRBV9; clone size: .; J gene: TRBJ1-5; CDR3 DNA: TGTGCCAGCAGCGCAGATTTGGGGAGCAATCAGCCCCAGCATTTT; CDR3 protein: CASSADLGSNQPQHF
D gene: .; V gene: TRBV3-1/TRBV3-2; clone size: .; J gene: TRBJ1-6; CDR3 DNA: TGTGCCAGCAGCCAAGGGCACCGCTCCTATAATTCACCCCTCCACTTT; CDR3 protein: CASSQGHRSYNSPLHF
D gene: .; V gene: TRBV28; clone size: .; J gene: TRBJ2-2; CDR3 DNA: TGTGCCAGCTACCGCTCCGGGACCGGGGAGCTGTTTTTT; CDR3 protein: CASYRSGTGELFF
D gene: .; V gene: TRBV3-1/TRBV3-2; clone size: .; J gene: TRBJ1-1; CDR3 DNA: TGTGCCAGCAGCCAGGGACGGAGCCGACCCGAAGCTTTCTTT; CDR3 protein: CASSQGRSRPEAFF
D gene: .; V gene: TRBV4-2; clone size: .; J gene: TRBJ2-7; CDR3 DNA: TGTGCCAGCAGCCACACAACCGGGGGCACCTACGAGCAGTACTTC; CDR3 protein: CASSHTTGGTYEQYF
D gene: .; V gene: TRBV5-8; clone size: .; J gene: TRBJ1-5; CDR3 DNA: TGTGCCAGCAGCTTGTTCAGGGGAAGGCAGCCCCAGCATTTT; CDR3 protein: CASSLFRGRQPQHF
D gene: .; V gene: TRBV18; clone size: .; J gene: TRBJ1-1; CDR3 DNA: TGTGCCAGCTCACCACGGGCAGGGGAGACTGAAGCTTTCTTT; CDR3 protein: CASSPRAGETEAFF
D gene: .; V gene: TRBV2; clone size: .; J gene: TRBJ1-1; CDR3 DNA: TGTGCCAGCAGTGAAGGGCTAGTTCCGGTCACTGAAGCTTTCTTT; CDR3 protein: CASSEGLVPVTEAFF
D gene: .; V gene: TRBV5-1; clone size: .; J gene: TRBJ2-3; CDR3 DNA: TGCGCCAGCAGCTTGGATCGGGGAGACACAGATACGCAGTATTTT; CDR3 protein: CASSLDRGDTDTQYF
D gene: TRBD2; V gene: TRBV27; clone size: .; J gene: TRBJ2-1; CDR3 DNA: TGTGCCAGCACCGCTAATAGCGGGAGGGCCACCAATGAGCAGTTCTTC; CDR3 protein: CASTANSGRATNEQFF
D gene: TRBD2; V gene: TRBV5-1; clone size: .; J gene: TRBJ2-1; CDR3 DNA: TGCGCCAGCAGCTTGCGGGGACTAGCGGGCTCCTACAATGAGCAGTTCTTC; CDR3 protein: CASSLRGLAGSYNEQFF
D gene: .; V gene: TRBV10-3; clone size: .; J gene: TRBJ1-6; CDR3 DNA: TGTGCCATCAGTGAGTCTTGGCAGGGCGGATCACCCCTCCACTTT; CDR3 protein: CAISESWQGGSPLHF